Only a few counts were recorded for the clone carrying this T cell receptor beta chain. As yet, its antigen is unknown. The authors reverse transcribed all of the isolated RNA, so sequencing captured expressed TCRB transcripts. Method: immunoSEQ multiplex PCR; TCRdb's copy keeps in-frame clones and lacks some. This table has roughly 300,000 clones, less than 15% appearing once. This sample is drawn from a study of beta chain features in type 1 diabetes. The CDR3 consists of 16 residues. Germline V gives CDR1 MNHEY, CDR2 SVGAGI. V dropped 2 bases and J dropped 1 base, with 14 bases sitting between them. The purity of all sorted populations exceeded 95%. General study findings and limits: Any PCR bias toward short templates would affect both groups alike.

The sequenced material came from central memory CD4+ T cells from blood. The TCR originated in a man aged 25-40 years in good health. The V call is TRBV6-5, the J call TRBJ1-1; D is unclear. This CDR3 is CASSYKAGIGNTEAFF. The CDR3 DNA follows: TGTGCCAGCAGTTACAAGGCGGGCATTGGGAACACTGAAGCTTTCTTT.